These 27 T cell receptor beta chains came from one sample sequenced in a study of cytomegalovirus exposure and HLA in healthy donors. The PCR ran on 60 Vbeta and 13 Jbeta primers. The data were produced by immunoSEQ multiplex PCR, yet TCRdb's version contains in-frame clones alone and is incomplete. The table shows about 140,000 clones, with under 90% occurring only once. The sequenced sample was PBMCs. The receptors derive from a boy younger than 10 in good health and CMV-seronegative.

The chain links TRBV7-8 to TRBJ1-3; 8 bases are shared with TRBD1. The CDR3 consists of 18 residues. The V gene end was trimmed by 4 bases and the J gene end by 0 bases; junction bases not matched to a gene: 11. Germline V gives CDR1 SGHVS, CDR2 FQNEAQ. In nucleotides, the CDR3 is TGTGCCAGCAGCTCGAGGTGGACAGGGTTGAGCTCTGGAAACACCATATATTTT. It codes for CASSSRWTGLSSGNTIYF.

The chain carries TRBV19 and TRBJ1-5, with 10 bases fitting TRBD1. CDR3 size: 15 residues. Germline V gene sequence: CDR1 LNHDA, CDR2 SQIVND (reference sequence). Trimming took 5 bases from V and 7 from J; bases not matched to a gene: 8. CDR3 protein: CASSGGQGYGQPQHF. In nucleotides, the CDR3 is TGTGCCAGTAGTGGGGGACAGGGGTACGGACAGCCCCAGCATTTT.

This sequence joins TRBV15 and TRBJ2-6, with D possibly being TRBD1 (6 bases). This CDR3 spans 20 amino acids. Trimming pared 0 bases from V and 0 bases from J, leaving 18 bases between. Germline CDR1 reads LNHNV; CDR2 reads YYDKDF (reference sequence). CDR3 sequence reads: CATSRDAYRDTYSGANVLTF. The DNA of the CDR3 is TGTGCCACCAGCAGAGATGCCTACCGGGACACTTACTCTGGGGCCAACGTCCTGACTTTC.

This chain joins TRBV28 and TRBJ2-1; 8 nucleotides line up with TRBD1. CDR1 is MDHEN and CDR2 is SYDVKM in the germline V gene. J gave up 0 bases and V 7 bases, and 17 bases lay outside the gene matches. The CDR3 totals 19 residues. This chain's CDR3 is CASIIGPGGPTGSYNEQFF. In DNA form, the CDR3 reads TGTGCCAGCATTATAGGGCCAGGGGGCCCGACGGGCTCCTACAATGAGCAGTTCTTC.

V usage is TRBV30 and J usage is TRBJ2-2; TRBD2 aligns across 7 bases. Losses at the gene ends were 1 base for V and 0 bases for J; bases not matched to a gene: 2. The CDR3 runs 15 residues. In germline, CDR1 is GTSNPN, CDR2 SVGIG (reference sequence). CDR3 residues: CAWSAGLPNTGELFF. CDR3 DNA sequence: TGTGCCTGGAGTGCGGGACTACCGAACACCGGGGAGCTGTTTTTT.

The CDR3 nucleotides are TGTGCCAGCAGCTTTGGGGGCGGGGGGGCCCTCGAGACCCAGTACTTC. This translates into CASSFGGGGALETQYF. The chain combines TRBV5-4 with TRBJ2-5; 9 bases match TRBD2. Germline CDR1 reads SGHNT; CDR2 reads YYREEE (reference sequence). With 2 bases clipped from V and 5 bases from J, the junction kept 10 bases outside the gene matches. The CDR3 consists of 16 residues.

This clone was detected once. This rearrangement joins TRBV6-5 to TRBJ2-7; 11 bases match TRBD2. With 8 bases clipped from V and 3 bases from J, the junction kept 6 bases outside the gene matches. The CDR3 loop spans 14 amino acids. CDR1 MNHEY and CDR2 SVGAGI come from the germline V gene. The CDR3 DNA sequence: TGTGCCAGCGGCAGACTAGCGGGAAACTACGAGCAGTACTTC. This sequence encodes CASGRLAGNYEQYF.

The rearrangement links TRBV11-3 to TRBJ2-7; no clear D gene. Trimming pared 0 bases from V and 4 bases from J, leaving 7 bases between. The germline CDR1 and CDR2 sequences are SGHNT and YENEEA. The CDR3 has 13 residues. The CDR3 nucleotides are TGTGCCAGCAGCTTAGAGGGCAGTTACGAGCAGTACTTC. Encoded protein: CASSLEGSYEQYF.

This clone was recorded once. The rearrangement uses TRBV7-9 and TRBJ2-1, with unresolved D. Germline loops: CDR1 SEHNR, CDR2 FQNEAQ (reference sequence). CDR3 length: 12 residues. V lost 6 bases and J 6 bases, leaving 9 bases between the germline ends. The CDR3 sequence: CASSRHPNEQFF. The CDR3 bases are TGTGCCAGCAGTAGACATCCCAATGAGCAGTTCTTC.

The chain joins TRBV6-5 to TRBJ2-2; the match to TRBD1 covers 10 bases. V lost 2 bases to trimming and J lost 6 bases; unmatched junction nucleotides: 6. The CDR3 loop spans 16 amino acids. Germline V gene lookup returns CDR1 MNHEY and CDR2 SVGAGI. The CDR3 nucleotides are TGTGCCAGCAGTTACGCCGGGACAGGGGTGCCCGGGGAGCTGTTTTTT. Translated: CASSYAGTGVPGELFF.

V usage is TRBV5-1 and J usage is TRBJ1-1; 7 nucleotides match TRBD1. The CDR3 consists of 17 residues. The V segment lost 4 bases and the J segment 5 bases; nucleotides outside the gene matches: 17. The germline V gene encodes CDR1 SGHRS and CDR2 YFSETQ. In nucleotides, the CDR3 is TGCGCCAGCAGCCCCACCAGGGTAGGGGGCCTAGGGACTGAAGCTTTCTTT. Protein: CASSPTRVGGLGTEAFF.

This chain joins TRBV28 and TRBJ2-1, with a tentative D call TRBD1 (6 bases). Germline assignment: CDR1 MDHEN and CDR2 SYDVKM. V gave up 2 bases and J gave up 4 bases, with 9 bases separating them. The CDR3 is made up of 14 amino acids. The CDR3 DNA is TGTGCCAGCAGTTTAACCGGGACATACAATGAGCAGTTCTTC. This translates into CASSLTGTYNEQFF.

The chain couples TRBV7-9 to TRBJ2-5; 7 bases agree with TRBD1. This CDR3 has 14 amino acids. Per the germline V gene, CDR1 is SEHNR and CDR2 is FQNEAQ (reference sequence). The V segment lost 5 bases and the J segment 5 bases; nucleotides outside the gene matches: 8. The CDR3 DNA follows: TGTGCCAGCAGCACCCACAGGGGTGGGGAGACCCAGTACTTC. Translated, it gives CASSTHRGGETQYF.

This clone was seen a few times. The genes are TRBV9 and TRBJ1-2; no clear D. The CDR3 is 14 amino acids. Trimming removed 3 bases at V and 3 bases at J, with 12 bases between. CDR1 is SGDLS and CDR2 is YYNGEE in the germline V gene. CDR3 in amino acids: CASSDPHSYYGYTF. CDR3 DNA: TGTGCCAGCAGCGACCCCCACAGTTACTATGGCTACACCTTC.

The CDR3 region has the DNA TGTGCCAGCAGCTTGACAGGGGGCGCGACTAATGAAAAACTGTTTTTT. Translating gives CASSLTGGATNEKLFF. The gene calls are TRBV6-6 and TRBJ1-4, with TRBD1 matching over 10 bases. The V segment lost 6 bases and the J segment 2 bases; nucleotides outside the gene matches: 6. CDR1 is MNHNY, CDR2 SVGAGI, per germline (reference sequence). CDR3 length equals 16 residues.

V and J are TRBV4-2 and TRBJ2-3, with no clear D. The CDR3 is made up of 16 amino acids. Trimming cost V 4 bases and J 4 bases, with 18 bases left between them. Germline CDR1 reads LGHNA; CDR2 reads YNFKEQ. The CDR3 loop is CASSPRKASRSDTQYF. CDR3 nucleotide sequence: TGTGCCAGCAGCCCTAGGAAGGCTAGTCGGTCAGATACGCAGTATTTT.

The V gene is TRBV30, the J gene TRBJ1-5; perhaps TRBD1 as D (6 bases). Trimming stripped 3 bases from V and 3 bases from J, with 9 bases between. Germline V gene lookup returns CDR1 GTSNPN and CDR2 SVGIG (reference sequence). This CDR3 has 13 amino acids. The CDR3 spells CAWSGGANQPQHF. The CDR3 DNA follows: TGTGCCTGGAGCGGGGGGGCCAATCAGCCCCAGCATTTT. The variable domain in full, completed from reference TRBV30 and TRBJ1-5, reads SQTIHQWPATLVQPVGSPLSLECTVEGTSNPNLYWYRQAAGRGLQLLFYSVGIGQISSEVPQNLSASRPQDRQFILSSKKLLLSDSGFYLCAWSGGANQPQHFGDGTRLSIL.

This chain connects TRBV30 to TRBJ1-2; TRBD1 matches 8 bases. This CDR3 region has 14 residues. CDR1 is GTSNPN, CDR2 SVGIG, per germline (reference sequence). The J segment lost 9 bases and the V segment lost 0 bases, leaving 9 bases of the junction unmatched. CDR3 sequence: CAWSVWGQDYRYTF. In DNA, the CDR3 is TGTGCCTGGAGTGTATGGGGACAGGACTACCGCTACACCTTC.

This clone was recorded only once. The J gene is TRBJ2-5, the V gene TRBV5-1; D gene unclear. V was shortened by 1 base and J by 1 base, with 8 bases between the two germline ends. The CDR3 length is 14 residues. Germline V gene sequence: CDR1 SGHRS, CDR2 YFSETQ. The CDR3 region has the DNA TGCGCCAGCAGCTTGAGTGTCAGCCAAGAGACCCAGTACTTC. Translation gives CASSLSVSQETQYF.

This clone was recorded a few times. V usage is TRBV12-5 and J usage is TRBJ1-1; D gene ambiguous. V was clipped by 3 bases and J by 6 bases, with 5 bases between them. Germline CDR1 is LGHNT and CDR2 is FRNRAP. The CDR3 is made up of 11 amino acids. CDR3 in amino acids: CASGFRAEAFF. CDR3 bases: TGTGCTAGTGGTTTTCGCGCTGAAGCTTTCTTT.

The chain recombines TRBV6-5 with TRBJ1-4; D gene unclear. The V and J ends lost 2 bases and 10 bases respectively, with 20 bases between them. Germline values: CDR1 MNHEY, CDR2 SVGAGI. The CDR3 consists of 16 residues. Written as DNA, the CDR3 is TGTGCCAGCAGTTACGGAGACGGGCGGGGAATCGGAAAACTGTTTTTT. This sequence encodes CASSYGDGRGIGKLFF.

The chain carries TRBV7-9 and TRBJ2-5; 15 bases match TRBD2. CDR1 and CDR2 from the germline V gene are SEHNR and FQNEAQ (reference sequence). The CDR3 totals 17 residues. V shed 5 bases, J shed 1 base, and the junction held 5 bases outside the gene matches. CDR3 in DNA: TGTGCCAGCAGCCCTGGGACTAGCGGGAGGATCCAAGAGACCCAGTACTTC. Translation: CASSPGTSGRIQETQYF.

This clone was seen only once. The chain joins TRBV6-6 to TRBJ2-5, with 7 bases aligning to TRBD1. The end of the DNA fits TRBJ2-7 better, so the J call may be wrong. From germline, CDR1 is MNHNY and CDR2 SVGAGI (reference sequence). This CDR3 region has 13 residues. The CDR3 coding sequence is TGTGCCAGCACCGGACAGGCATACTACGAGCAGTACTTC. Encoded protein: CASTGQAYYEQYF.

V usage is TRBV5-1 and J usage is TRBJ2-7; possible D gene TRBD2, 6 bases. The CDR3 is 15 amino acids. V was shortened by 4 bases and J by 2 bases, with 16 bases between the two germline ends. The germline V gene encodes CDR1 SGHRS and CDR2 YFSETQ. CDR3 coding DNA: TGCGCCAGCAGCCTCATAGCGGACGGAGCCTACGAGCAGTACTTC. Residues: CASSLIADGAYEQYF.

Regarding this clone: One junction end disagrees with the germline gene, perhaps due to a read error. Additional DNA sequences in this sample encode the identical CDR3. The chain carries TRBV25-1 and TRBJ1-1; TRBD1 matches at 9 bases. The CDR3 totals 18 residues. Germline values: CDR1 MGHDK, CDR2 SYGVNS. The DNA for the CDR3 is TGCGCCAGCAGTGACTGGGACAGGGAGGAGTCAGAGGTCGCTGAAGCTTTCTTT. Translation: CASSDWDREESEVAEAFF.

The chain is built from TRBV5-1 and TRBJ1-1; TRBD1 matches 12 bases. This CDR3 region has 16 residues. The germline V gene encodes CDR1 SGHRS and CDR2 YFSETQ. The trim removed 3 bases at V and 1 base at J, leaving 4 bases unmatched. The CDR3 DNA reads TGCGCCAGCAGCTGGGACAGGGGGCGAGGGAACACTGAAGCTTTCTTT. Translating it yields CASSWDRGRGNTEAFF.

The V gene is TRBV7-2, the J gene TRBJ2-3; TRBD2 aligns across 10 bases. J gave up 5 bases and V 3 bases, and 5 bases lay outside the gene matches. The CDR3 length is 15 residues. Germline CDR1 reads SGHTA; CDR2 reads FQGNSA. The CDR3 region has the DNA TGTGCCAGCAGCTTTGAGCGGGGGGGTAGAGATACGCAGTATTTT. Protein sequence: CASSFERGGRDTQYF.